This T cell receptor beta chain was retrieved from a study of blood T cell repertoires in COVID-19. Sequencing used immunoSEQ multiplex PCR; TCRdb keeps in-frame clones, though not all of them. This sample has about 260,000 clones; about 88% occur once, and the top ten carry around 3%. V shed 2 bases, J shed 5 bases, and the junction held 1 base outside the gene matches. Germline V gives CDR1 SGHTS, CDR2 YDEGEE. The CDR3 has 12 residues. This clonotype originated in a woman in her fifties or sixties who had recovered from COVID-19. The rearrangement links TRBV5-8 to TRBJ2-7; 7 bases map to TRBD2. Sequences were obtained from PBMCs or T cells enriched from blood (not recorded which). CDR3: CASSFLADEQYF. The CDR3 nucleotides are TGTGCCAGCAGCTTCCTAGCGGACGAGCAGTACTTC.